Here is one TCR beta chain with its context. Its antigen is unknown. The sample holds no much larger clone one base away, and base qualities are not on file. Patients with a history of autoimmune disease or receiving systemic immunosuppression were excluded from the trial. Peripheral blood for TCR sequencing was collected from all dose cohorts at baseline, on cycle 4 day 1, and on cycle 7 day 1. The samples were drawn from a first-in-human, open-label, multicenter phase I dose-escalation trial of ivuxolimab. The trial enrolled adults with locally advanced or metastatic head and neck squamous cell, hepatocellular, melanoma or renal cell carcinoma. Before TCR sequencing, CD4+ T cells and CD8+ T cells from peripheral blood were sorted into separate populations. This specimen comes from a study of OX40 agonist ivuxolimab in advanced cancers. A note on the overall study: The costimulatory receptor OX40 (CD134) was targeted by ivuxolimab, a fully human IgG2 agonistic monoclonal antibody. Patients were allowed to have had prior anti-PD-1, anti-PD-L1 or anti-CTLA-4 therapy, and approximately 41% of the dose-escalation patients had previously received checkpoint inhibitors. In the dose-escalation cohort, roughly four fifths of patients were male, and the mean age was approximately 55 years, with a range of about 20 to 90. Partial responses occurred in three dose-escalation patients: two with cutaneous melanoma and one with hepatocellular carcinoma. Intravenous ivuxolimab was administered to patients every 2 weeks at six dose levels: 0.01, 0.1, 0.3, 1.5, 3 and 10 mg/kg. Among the roughly 54 dose-escalation patients, about 20 had hepatocellular carcinoma, around 15 melanoma, 9 renal cell carcinoma and 9 head and neck cancer. The purpose of peripheral TCRbeta sequencing was to test whether ivuxolimab changed TCR sequence diversity and led to clonal T-cell expansion. The monotherapy dose-escalation portion (N of about 47 patients) of the phase I ivuxolimab trial is reported in the paper. Results the study describes overall, beyond this receptor: After ivuxolimab, CD8+ T cells had more expanded clones than CD4+ T cells on average. Antigen specificity was not determined for the clonally expanded peripheral T cells. Clonal expansion of both CD4+ and CD8+ blood T cells was observed from baseline to week 6 at doses 0.1 to 3.0 mg/kg. In the 0.1-3.0 mg/kg groups, partial responders were among the patients with the lowest normalized peripheral clonal expansion, particularly in CD8+ T cells. Low levels of normalized T-cell clonal expansion were also seen in some patients who did not respond.

For sequencing of the TCRbeta CDR3 region, genomic DNA was extracted from the sorted cells. The immunoSEQ Assay was used for sequencing of TCRbeta CDR3 regions. TCRdb carries this immuneACCESS record with in-frame sequences only. Its versions omit some clonotypes, under half of them owing to an unresolved V gene in the studies checked, with the rest unexplained. In this sample the table shows some 45,000 clones, 82% of which occur a single time. The ten top clones hold approximately 25% of the sample. V loses 6 bases of germline sequence and J loses 4 bases, and the interval between the two ends is 15 bases. As encoded in the germline V gene (reference sequence), CDR1 is MNHEY while CDR2 is SMNVEV. Including cysteine and phenylalanine, the CDR3 has 14 amino acids. Left in the record is the CDR3 DNA by itself, 42 bases read in frame from the first base.

The rearranged chain carries TRBV27 and TRBJ1-1, with the D gene not clear enough to name. Sequenced here: CD4+ or CD8+ T cells sorted from blood, sampled in a trial of the OX40 agonist ivuxolimab. The TCR comes from an adult with an advanced solid tumor such as melanoma, head and neck, liver or kidney cancer. CDR3 reads: CASRAPGSATEAFF. The nucleotides are TGTGCCAGCAGGGCCCCGGGATCGGCCACTGAAGCTTTCTTT.